This T cell receptor (beta chain) is from a study of breast tumors, draining lymph nodes, adjacent tissues. The study's findings and limits: Compared with lymph nodes, tumors were less diverse; compared with nontumor tissue, more. Findings are consistent with lymph node origin and intratumoral expansion of most tumor T cells.

TCRdb re-analysed the multiplex PCR reads in MiXCR, keeping a single row per CDR3 protein. The sample includes around 230,000 distinct CDR3 sequences, under 40% of them seen just once. This clonotype was observed at least ten times. Its antigen remains unidentified. Axillary draining lymph nodes of breast cancer patients supplied the node samples. The V end was cut by 0 bases, the J end by 0 bases, with 6 bases between. The CDR3 is 15 amino acids. CDR1 and CDR2 from the germline V gene are SGHRS and YFSETQ. Material: axillary lymph node tissue. The source of this sequence is a female donor with breast cancer. Some clones in this sample may be carry-over from other donors' samples. The V gene is TRBV5-1, the J gene TRBJ1-4; no firm D call. The DNA of the CDR3 is TGCGCCAGCAGCTTGGCGTCAGCAACTAATGAAAAACTGTTTTTT. It codes for CASSLASATNEKLFF.